A selection of T cell receptor beta chains follows, all from one sample in a study of blood T cell repertoires in COVID-19. Produced via immunoSEQ multiplex PCR; TCRdb's table is partial and in-frame only. The data contain 230,000 or so clones, 88% of them singletons. Sequenced material: PBMCs or T cells enriched from blood (not recorded which). Receptors originate from a woman aged 40 to 55 with acute COVID-19. CDR3s include the opening cysteine and the closing phenylalanine or tryptophan. Each record gives: V gene, J gene, CDR3 protein.

>TRBV10-1|TRBJ1-2
CASSEGRGNGYTF
>TRBV3-1/TRBV3-2|TRBJ2-3
CASSTTGGPSTDTQYF
>TRBV2|TRBJ2-1
CASSGLAGAEEQFF
>TRBV7-2|TRBJ1-3
CASSPSLDRGKGNTIYF
>TRBV2|TRBJ1-4
CASRAGGTLREKLFF
>TRBV5-4|TRBJ1-3
CASRAWTGDNTIYF
>TRBV10-3|TRBJ1-2
CAISRDRSNYGYTF
>TRBV5-1|TRBJ2-1
CASSLNLLEGLAGDHNEQFF
>TRBV9|TRBJ2-1
CASSVGAGQGYNEQFF
>TRBV30|TRBJ1-2
CAWGSTNYGYTF
>TRBV20-1|TRBJ2-1
CSAATGHEQFF
>TRBV7-2|TRBJ1-2
CASSSNRDSYGYTF
>TRBV27|TRBJ2-2
CASSSSVTSLSTGELFF
>TRBV7-2|TRBJ1-2
CASSPQTGNYGYTF
>TRBV27|TRBJ2-2
CAWTAPVTGELFF
>TRBV5-1|TRBJ2-3
CASSPGGGLLSTDTQYF
>TRBV7-2|TRBJ2-1
CASSFRDEQFF
>TRBV7-2|TRBJ1-3
CASRLSRDRGFGNTIYF
>TRBV7-2|TRBJ2-1
CASRISGGTYNEQFF
>TRBV9|TRBJ2-3
CASSLSLGTQYF
>TRBV5-1|TRBJ1-6
CASTRDRGDNSPLHF
>TRBV3-1/TRBV3-2|TRBJ2-3
CASSQDRVSGGFTDTQYF
>TRBV10-2|TRBJ2-7
CASSSGRTYEQYF
>TRBV5-6|TRBJ1-5
CASSRGQGDQPQHF
>TRBV7-2|TRBJ2-5
CASSLDGLAGVETQYF
>TRBV12-5|TRBJ1-1
CASGLTLPDRGDF
>TRBV7-9|TRBJ2-7
CASSSERGWDYEQYF
>TRBV6-2/TRBV6-3|TRBJ1-6
CASSPGSATSYNSPLHF
>TRBV5-4|TRBJ2-1
CASSLRGRGSYNEQFF
>TRBV6-5|TRBJ2-7
CASSTGAPLYYEQYF
>TRBV14|TRBJ1-6
CASRRDRAYNSPLHF
>TRBV6-5|TRBJ2-4
CASSNPGRNIQYF
>TRBV19|TRBJ1-5
CASISDRSSNQPQHF
>TRBV4-2|TRBJ2-7
CASSQELAGGLYEQYF
>TRBV19|TRBJ1-3
CASNKGWRGNTIYF
>TRBV5-1|TRBJ2-1
CASSLVTSGGWNEQFF
>TRBV6-6|TRBJ1-3
CASILAEKSSGNTIYF
>TRBV27|TRBJ1-1
CASTSRGPGGNTEAFF